A single TCR beta chain is shown here with its context. What antigen it recognizes has not been identified. A read error may produce the germline difference seen at one junction end. CDR1 is given as MNHEY and CDR2 as SMNVEV, both from the germline V gene (reference sequence). The CDR3 covers 14 residues, taking in both the cysteine and the phenylalanine. Only the CDR3 portion is preserved as DNA: 42 bases, with reading frame beginning at the first base. The CDR3 regions of human TCRbeta chains were analyzed by immunosequencing. On the study's bioinformatics: TCRs in the repertoires were matched against a reference library of SARS-CoV-2-specific TCRs that had been generated with the MIRA antigen-specificity platform. Breadth was defined as the fraction of unique TCRs that were SARS-CoV-2-associated. Depth was defined as the fraction of total T cells that were SARS-CoV-2-associated. Using the MIRA data, each spike-specific TCR was mapped to the spike region that the TCR reacts to and placed in a CD4 or CD8 class. Log10-transformed breadth and depth values were compared by one-way ANOVA with Sidak's multiple comparisons tests. TCRdb mirrors the immuneACCESS table, restricted to in-frame sequences. Some clones are absent from its copies; in checked studies, under half trace to an unresolved V gene, and the reason for the others is unknown. V and J calls plus clone size are reproduced from that table; the DNA served to infer D and trimming. The sample has about 140,000 clones on record. 2% to 2.5% of the sample goes to the ten largest clones.

The data are from a study of T cell responses to AZD1222 COVID-19 vaccine (dated by TCRdb to about 2021). About the full investigation: TCR sequencing covered roughly 230 trial participants: some 210 given two doses of AZD1222 and 26 given two doses of MenACWY control vaccine. Trial participants were enrolled by age into subgroups of 18-55, 56-69 and 70-plus years, and roughly 150, 30 and 60 TCR-sequenced participants, respectively, were included in these subgroups. Results the study describes overall, beyond this receptor: The 56-69-year group was small, and its depth increase did not reach significance, likely because of low power. Conclusions about previously exposed vaccinees were limited because only a handful of AZD1222 recipients were SARS-CoV-2 seropositive at baseline. The whole spike protein was spanned by vaccine-associated CD4 TCRs, and dominant responses were seen in regions 160-218 and 743-854. Spike-specific TCR breadth and depth rose significantly after two AZD1222 doses compared with day 0 and with MenACWY recipients. Participants were mostly white British and included more females than males, and it was suggested by the authors that clonal diversity may have been underestimated. Reportedly, almost half of the unique spike-specific TCRs recognized epitopes lying outside the regions that are mutated in the B.1.351 and B.1.1.7 variants. Because no samples from the day 14 peak response were available, repertoires could be characterized only after the peak T cell response.

The sample's time point label, in plain terms: baseline before first vaccination. The vaccinee samples were drawn from two UK trials, COV001 and COV002, one of which was a single-blind randomized controlled phase 2/3 trial testing AZD1222 (ChAdOx1 nCoV-19) in healthy adults. For TCRbeta chain sequencing, PBMC samples were collected from trial participants at day 0 and at day 28 after the second dose. Sequenced material: peripheral blood. The chain uses TRBV27 and TRBJ2-3; the D gene remains uncertain. This TCR derives from an adult in good health. The CDR3 has the sequence CVSRPSAATDTQYF. The bases are TGTGTCAGCAGGCCTTCGGCTGCCACAGATACGCAGTATTTT.